The rows below give T cell receptor beta chains drawn from one sample of a study of CD8 T cells in Susac syndrome. Via MiXCR, TCRdb re-called the immunoSEQ multiplex PCR reads, giving one row per CDR3 protein. Of 150,000 to 190,000 distinct CDR3 sequences listed, about 94% are singletons. Sequenced input: CD8+ T cells from PBMCs. All receptors derive from a human donor with multiple sclerosis. Both conserved end residues are part of each CDR3. Fields, in order: V gene, clone size, J gene, D gene, CDR3 protein, CDR3 DNA. D genes are given only for firm matches. Only part of the rows carry a size: once, few, many, or a class if the clone is expanded.

TRBV14	NA	TRBJ2-5	NA	CASSQGKKETQYF	TGTGCCAGCAGCCAGGGGAAGAAAGAGACCCAGTACTTC
TRBV5-6	NA	TRBJ2-3	NA	CASSFITDTQYF	TGTGCCAGCAGCTTTATTACAGATACGCAGTATTTT
TRBV19	NA	TRBJ2-5	TRBD2	CASSISLAGRTQYF	TGTGCCAGTAGTATATCCCTAGCGGGGAGGACCCAGTACTTC
TRBV30	NA	TRBJ1-2	NA	CAWSVEDNYGYTF	TGTGCCTGGAGTGTAGAGGATAACTATGGCTACACCTTC
TRBV20-1	NA	TRBJ2-7	NA	CSATRDTPYEQYF	TGCAGTGCTACCCGGGACACTCCCTACGAGCAGTACTTC
TRBV5-1	once	TRBJ2-7	TRBD1	CASSLKGQGIYEQYF	TGCGCCAGCAGCTTGAAGGGACAGGGAATCTACGAGCAGTACTTC
TRBV29-1	NA	TRBJ1-1	NA	CSVEDVARGGKAFF	TGCAGCGTTGAAGATGTAGCTAGGGGGGGAAAAGCTTTCTTT
TRBV5-4	NA	TRBJ2-1	TRBD2	CASSPGLAGVSYNEQFF	TGTGCCAGCAGCCCCGGCTTAGCGGGGGTCTCCTACAATGAGCAGTTCTTC
TRBV6-4	NA	TRBJ2-2	NA	CASSDTGTGELFF	TGTGCCAGCAGTGACACGGGCACCGGGGAGCTGTTTTTT
TRBV12-5	NA	TRBJ2-7	NA	CASGLVETDEQYF	TGTGCTAGTGGTTTGGTGGAGACGGATGAGCAGTACTTC